This T cell receptor beta chain was captured in a study of technical replicates of blood from a handful of donors. The table came from immunoSEQ multiplex PCR; TCRdb's copy has only in-frame clones and leaves some out. The table shows approximately 89,000 clones, with 94% occurring only once. The V and J ends lost 5 bases and 4 bases respectively, with 18 bases between them. Germline V gene lookup returns CDR1 SGHNT and CDR2 YENEEA. The CDR3 length is 15 residues. This receptor was obtained from a human donor in good health. This chain links TRBV11-3 with TRBJ2-7, with a possible D match to TRBD2 (6 bases). The sample was T cells isolated from PBMCs. The chain's CDR3 is CASSKGLSGVYEQYF. CDR3 in DNA: TGTGCCAGCAGCAAGGGACTTTCGGGGGTGTACGAGCAGTACTTC.